The 13 T cell receptor beta chains below come from one sample, sequenced in a study of T cell clonotyping in hematopoietic cell transplantation. The table came from immunoSEQ multiplex PCR; TCRdb's copy has only in-frame clones and leaves some out. The sample gives some 40,000 clones, roughly 92% of which show up once; approximately 0.85% is in the top ten. The specimen was peripheral blood mononuclear cells. These receptors all stem from a woman aged 50 to 60 in good health. Some clones in this sample may be carry-over from other donors' samples.

The V call is TRBV7-6, the J call TRBJ1-1; unclear D gene. The V end was cut by 9 bases, the J end by 11 bases, with 7 bases between. Germline CDR1 SGHVS, CDR2 FNYEAQ. This CDR3 region has 8 residues. The CDR3: CARDFAFF. The CDR3 DNA sequence: TGTGCCAGAGATTTTGCTTTCTTT.

This clone was observed a single time. The rearrangement joins TRBV19 to TRBJ2-7; D is possibly TRBD2 (5 bases). V was cut by 0 bases and J by 5 bases, with 8 bases left in between. Germline assignment: CDR1 LNHDA and CDR2 SQIVND (reference sequence). This CDR3 has 13 amino acids. The CDR3 DNA reads TGTGCCAGTAGTATAGACGGGATGAACGAGCAGTACTTC. Protein product: CASSIDGMNEQYF.

The chain has TRBV28 and TRBJ2-1; either TRBD1 or TRBD2 may supply D (6 bases each). The CDR3 runs to 15 residues. The germline V gene has CDR1 MDHEN and CDR2 SYDVKM. The ends were cut back, 6 bases at V and 2 bases at J, with 14 bases in the middle. CDR3 amino acids: CASREGGTAYNEQFF. The CDR3 DNA reads TGTGCCAGCAGAGAAGGGGGGACCGCCTACAATGAGCAGTTCTTC.

The gene calls are TRBV11-2 and TRBJ2-2, with 9 positions matching TRBD2. CDR1 and CDR2 from the germline V gene are SGHAT and FQNNGV. The CDR3 is 16 residues long. With 3 bases clipped from V and 6 bases from J, the junction kept 8 bases outside the gene matches. The CDR3 coding sequence is TGTGCCAGCAGCTTTTCAAGGCGGGGGGGTGCCGGGGAGCTGTTTTTT. Its protein product is CASSFSRRGGAGELFF.

This CDR3 is CASSPPGLYEQYF. As DNA, the CDR3 is TGTGCCAGCAGCCCGCCGGGACTCTACGAGCAGTACTTC. V usage is TRBV5-6 and J usage is TRBJ2-7; a possible D gene is TRBD2 (6 bases). V lost 4 bases, J lost 3 bases, and 11 bases lay in between. The CDR3 spans 13 residues. CDR1 is SGHDT and CDR2 is YYEEEE in the germline V gene.

The genes are TRBV27 and TRBJ1-1; D call uncertain. V shed 5 bases and J shed 1 base, with 11 bases lying between them. This CDR3 is built from 14 residues. Looked up from germline, CDR1 is MNHEY and CDR2 is SMNVEV (reference sequence). DNA of the CDR3: TGTGCCAGCAGTCCCTACGGAGCGAACACTGAAGCTTTCTTT. Translating gives CASSPYGANTEAFF.

This chain joins TRBV27 and TRBJ2-7; D is perhaps TRBD1 or TRBD2 (5 bases each). Germline assignment: CDR1 MNHEY and CDR2 SMNVEV (reference sequence). The length of the CDR3 is 12 residues. The germline V and J ends were trimmed by 3 bases and 6 bases, with 9 bases remaining between them. The CDR3 region has the DNA TGTGCCAGCAGTTTTAGAGGGGCCGAGCAGTACTTC. Translated: CASSFRGAEQYF.

This clone was observed a single time. The chain uses TRBV7-9 and TRBJ1-2, with TRBD1 as a possible D gene (5 bases). V was trimmed by 6 bases and J by 4 bases, leaving 18 bases between them. The CDR3 spans 15 residues. Germline values: CDR1 SEHNR, CDR2 FQNEAQ (reference sequence). CDR3 in DNA: TGTGCCAGCAGGCCTGGCGGCAGGGTGAGCTATGGCTACACCTTC. Translation: CASRPGGRVSYGYTF.

This clone was seen just once. The chain uses TRBV5-1 and TRBJ2-7; 8 bases fit TRBD1. Germline loops: CDR1 SGHRS, CDR2 YFSETQ. The CDR3 totals 15 residues. V was pared by 4 bases and J by 5 bases, with 11 bases of the junction left unmatched. The CDR3 DNA follows: TGCGCCAGCAGCCGACGACGGGACAGGACCAACGAGCAGTACTTC. Translated: CASSRRRDRTNEQYF.

J is TRBJ1-2 and V is TRBV11-3; possible D gene TRBD1, 5 bases. The CDR3 has 16 residues. Looked up from germline, CDR1 is SGHNT and CDR2 is YENEEA. Trimming cost V 2 bases and J 1 base, with 14 bases left between them. The CDR3 nucleotides read TGTGCCAGCAGCTTAACCCGCCGGGGGATTAACTATGGCTACACCTTC. It codes for CASSLTRRGINYGYTF.

This clone was seen a single time. This sequence joins TRBV19 and TRBJ1-1; D ambiguous. The germline V and J ends were trimmed by 5 bases and 0 bases, with 16 bases remaining between them. This CDR3 spans 16 amino acids. Per germline, CDR1 LNHDA and CDR2 SQIVND (reference sequence). The CDR3: CASSLPAGRVNTEAFF. CDR3 in DNA: TGTGCCAGTAGTTTGCCAGCCGGTCGGGTGAACACTGAAGCTTTCTTT.

V usage is TRBV6-1 and J usage is TRBJ2-7, with 9 bases lining up with TRBD1. V was pared by 4 bases and J by 6 bases, with 4 bases of the junction left unmatched. The CDR3 totals 13 residues. Germline CDR1 is MNHNS and CDR2 is SASEGT. The CDR3: CASSGTGEGEQYF. CDR3 nucleotides: TGTGCCAGCAGTGGGACAGGGGAAGGCGAGCAGTACTTC.

The chain combines TRBV7-2 with TRBJ2-1; TRBD2 matches at 11 bases. CDR3 size: 16 residues. V shed 1 base and J 9 bases; nucleotides not matched to a gene: 8. The germline gives CDR1 SGHTA, CDR2 FQGNSA. The CDR3 loop is CASSLGASGGQSEQFF. The DNA of the CDR3 is TGTGCCAGCAGCTTAGGAGCTAGCGGGGGGCAAAGTGAGCAGTTCTTC.